One sample yielded the 10 T cell receptor beta chains listed below, sequenced in a study of radiation and T cells in renal cell carcinoma. Assay: immunoSEQ multiplex PCR; the TCRdb copy retains only in-frame clones and omits some. Seen here are about 170,000 clones, 88% observed once, and the top ten hold over 9%. Sample time point: blood 4 weeks post-SBRT, at nephrectomy. Treatment here: 15 Gy SBRT to primary tumor, nephrectomy 4 weeks later. Specimen: blood, collected from a patient whose treatment included radiotherapy and nephrectomy. The receptor set was obtained from a woman aged 50 to 60 with renal cell carcinoma.

V and J are TRBV30 and TRBJ2-7; tentatively, D is TRBD2 (6 bases). Germline V gene lookup returns CDR1 GTSNPN and CDR2 SVGIG (reference sequence). V gave up 0 bases and J gave up 9 bases, with 18 bases separating them. There are 14 residues in the CDR3. This CDR3 reads CAWSVAREATGQYF. The DNA of the CDR3 is TGTGCCTGGAGTGTAGCCAGGGAGGCAACGGGGCAGTACTTC.

The V call is TRBV7-9, the J call TRBJ2-2; D is unresolved. CDR1 and CDR2 from the germline V gene are SEHNR and FQNEAQ (reference sequence). V lost 1 base, J lost 1 base, and 7 bases lay in between. The CDR3 extends over 15 amino acids. The CDR3 protein is CASSLGSGNTGELFF. Written as DNA, the CDR3 is TGTGCCAGCAGCTTAGGTAGTGGGAACACCGGGGAGCTGTTTTTT.

V usage is TRBV27 and J usage is TRBJ2-7; TRBD1 matches 11 bases. J gave up 2 bases and V 6 bases, and 3 bases lay outside the gene matches. Germline V gives CDR1 MNHEY, CDR2 SMNVEV (reference sequence). CDR3 length: 14 amino acids. The CDR3: CASRWGQGAYEQYF. CDR3 bases: TGTGCCAGCAGGTGGGGACAGGGGGCCTACGAGCAGTACTTC.

This sequence joins TRBV6-1 and TRBJ2-5; D remains unclear. CDR1 is MNHNS and CDR2 is SASEGT in the germline V gene. The CDR3 has 11 residues. The germline V and J ends were trimmed by 8 bases and 5 bases, with 9 bases remaining between them. The CDR3 nucleotides read TGTGCCAGCTTTGCTCTGGAGACCCAGTACTTC. Its protein product is CASFALETQYF.

The chain has TRBV19 and TRBJ2-7, with 8 bases fitting TRBD2. V was pared by 7 bases and J by 1 base, with 9 bases of the junction left unmatched. Looked up from germline, CDR1 is LNHDA and CDR2 is SQIVND (reference sequence). This CDR3 is built from 15 residues. CDR3 nucleotides: TGTGCCAGTACCCCACGGGAGGGGGGATCCTACGAGCAGTACTTC. Translation gives CASTPREGGSYEQYF. Full variable domain (rest looked up from reference TRBV19 and TRBJ2-7): DGGITQSPKYLFRKEGQNVTLSCEQNLNHDAMYWYRQDPGQGLRLIYYSQIVNDFQKGDIAEGYSVSREKKESFPLTVTSAQKNPTAFYLCASTPREGGSYEQYFGPGTRLTVT.

This clone was seen once. CDR3 sequence: CASSPSDTEAFF. CDR3 nucleotides: TGTGCCAGCTCACCAAGTGACACTGAAGCTTTCTTT. This rearrangement joins TRBV18 to TRBJ1-1; D not resolved. The CDR3 spans 12 residues. Deletions cut 2 bases from V and 3 bases from J, with 4 bases between. Germline CDR1 reads KGHSH; CDR2 reads LQKENI.

The chain couples TRBV2 to TRBJ2-3; possible D gene TRBD1, 6 bases. V was clipped by 7 bases and J by 0 bases, with 11 bases between them. Germline assignment: CDR1 SNHLY and CDR2 FYNNEI. The CDR3 runs 14 residues. The CDR3 DNA follows: TGTGCCAGCAAGGACAGCCTTAGCACAGATACGCAGTATTTT. Its translation is CASKDSLSTDTQYF.

The chain is built from TRBV4-1 and TRBJ1-2; 7 nucleotides align to TRBD1. Germline CDR1 and CDR2: MGHRA and YSYEKL. The CDR3 is 15 residues long. The V and J ends lost 2 bases and 8 bases, in that order; junction bases with no gene match: 11. CDR3 in amino acids: CASSQLEGAIGGYTF. DNA for the CDR3: TGCGCCAGCAGCCAATTGGAGGGGGCTATTGGCGGCTACACCTTC.

The genes are TRBV5-4 and TRBJ1-3, with D perhaps TRBD1 (6 bases). The V end was cut by 0 bases, the J end by 0 bases, with 10 bases between. This CDR3 spans 16 amino acids. Looked up from germline, CDR1 is SGHNT and CDR2 is YYREEE (reference sequence). Written as DNA, the CDR3 is TGTGCCAGCAGCTTGGAAGACAGGCTCTCTGGAAACACCATATATTTT. Its translation is CASSLEDRLSGNTIYF.

The chain is built from TRBV7-9 and TRBJ1-2; perhaps TRBD1 as D (5 bases). Between the trimmed V and J ends, which lost 1 base and 2 bases, there was a span of 11 bases. Germline CDR1 reads SEHNR; CDR2 reads FQNEAQ (reference sequence). The CDR3 is made up of 15 amino acids. The CDR3 sequence: CASSLVGAINYGYTF. The CDR3, as DNA: TGTGCCAGCAGCTTAGTTGGGGCTATAAACTATGGCTACACCTTC.